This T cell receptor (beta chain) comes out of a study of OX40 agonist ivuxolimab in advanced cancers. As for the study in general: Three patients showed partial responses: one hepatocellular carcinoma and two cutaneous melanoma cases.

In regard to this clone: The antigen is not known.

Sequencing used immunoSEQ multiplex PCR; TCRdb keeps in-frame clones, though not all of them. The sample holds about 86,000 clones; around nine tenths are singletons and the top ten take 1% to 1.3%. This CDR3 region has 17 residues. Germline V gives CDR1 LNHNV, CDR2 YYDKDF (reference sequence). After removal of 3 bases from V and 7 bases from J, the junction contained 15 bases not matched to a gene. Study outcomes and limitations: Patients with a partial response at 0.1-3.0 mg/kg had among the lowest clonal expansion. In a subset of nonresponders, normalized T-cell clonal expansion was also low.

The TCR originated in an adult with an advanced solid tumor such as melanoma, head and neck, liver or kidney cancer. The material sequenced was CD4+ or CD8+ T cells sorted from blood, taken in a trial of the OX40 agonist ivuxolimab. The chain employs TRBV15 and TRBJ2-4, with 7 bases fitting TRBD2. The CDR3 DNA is TGTGCCACCAGCAGGGCTTTAGGGGAGGGGTTAGAGAACATTCAGTACTTC. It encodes CATSRALGEGLENIQYF. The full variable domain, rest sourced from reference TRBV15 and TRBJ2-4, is DAMVIQNPRYQVTQFGKPVTLSCSQTLNHNVMYWYQQKSSQAPKLLFHYYDKDFNNEADTPDNFQSRRPNTSFCFLDIRSPGLGDTAMYLCATSRALGEGLENIQYFGAGTRLSVL.